This T cell receptor (beta chain) emerged from a study of blood T cells in healthy people across ages. Background on the study: The capture of about one barcoded beta molecule per two T cells was achieved by template switching.

The CDR3 has 15 residues. Germline V lookup: CDR1 DFQATT, CDR2 SNEGSKA (reference sequence). Unmatched junction bases numbered 9, after V lost 0 bases and J lost 8 bases. Caucasian individuals from Russia who were healthy and aged roughly 6 to 100 acted as donors. The authors ran a second PCR of 7 to 11 cycles using a sample-barcoded 5' primer and a J-beta primer mix. Individual samples furnished no less than 2.5 million CDR3-containing paired-end reads apiece. TCRdb reprocessed the 5' RACE reads with MiXCR, giving one entry per CDR3 protein. The profile shows 720,000 or so distinct CDR3 sequences, roughly two fifths of them singletons.

The J gene is TRBJ2-1, the V gene TRBV20-1; 8 bases align to TRBD2. The clonotype originates from a man aged 80 or over in good health. Sequenced material: blood. CDR3 DNA: TGCAGTGCTAGAGATGGGACCAGCGGGAGTCATGAGCAGTTCTTC. Translated: CSARDGTSGSHEQFF.